Each of the 31 T cell receptor beta chains below was sequenced from the same sample in a study of blood T cell repertoires in COVID-19. TCRdb keeps only in-frame clones here, not all; method: immunoSEQ multiplex PCR. The data hold some 62,000 clones, with less than 85% observed a single time. The sequenced sample was peripheral blood. These receptors were taken from a man in his sixties with acute or convalescent COVID-19.

The rearrangement uses TRBV6-2 or TRBV6-3 and TRBJ2-3; TRBD2 aligns across 10 bases. The V and J ends lost 5 bases and 3 bases, in that order; junction bases with no gene match: 8. This CDR3 comprises 16 residues. Per germline, CDR1 MNHEY and CDR2 SVGEGT. CDR3 in DNA: TGTGCCAGCAGTCTGGGACTAGCGATTAGGACAGATACGCAGTATTTT. It yields the protein CASSLGLAIRTDTQYF.

The V gene is TRBV28, the J gene TRBJ2-2; D might be TRBD1 (6 bases). Germline V CDR1 and CDR2: MDHEN, SYDVKM. This CDR3 is 13 amino acids long. V gave up 2 bases and J gave up 7 bases, with 8 bases separating them. The CDR3 nucleotides read TGTGCCAGCAGTTTAACAGGGTTCGGGGAGCTGTTTTTT. This codes for CASSLTGFGELFF.

The gene calls are TRBV19 and TRBJ2-1; D is perhaps TRBD2 (6 bases). The CDR3 is made up of 13 amino acids. Between the trimmed V and J ends, which lost 5 bases and 8 bases, there was a span of 13 bases. CDR1 and CDR2 from the germline V gene are LNHDA and SQIVND (reference sequence). Here the CDR3 reads CASSPGEYDEQFF. The CDR3 nucleotides are TGTGCCAGTAGTCCGGGGGAGTACGATGAGCAGTTCTTC.

The chain links TRBV5-6 to TRBJ1-1; TRBD1 agrees at 8 bases. The CDR3 contains 16 residues. Germline V gene data show CDR1 as SGHDT and CDR2 as YYEEEE. V was clipped by 5 bases and J by 0 bases; unmatched bases: 9. DNA of the CDR3: TGTGCCAGCAGTCGCCTCGGACAGGGCATGAACACTGAAGCTTTCTTT. It yields the protein CASSRLGQGMNTEAFF.

The J gene is TRBJ2-7, the V gene TRBV18; D may be TRBD1 (5 bases). From germline, CDR1 is KGHSH and CDR2 LQKENI. With 4 bases removed from V and 0 bases from J, the gap between germline ends came to 7 bases. The CDR3 is 13 residues long. The chain's CDR3 is CASSRGLSYEQYF. The CDR3 nucleotides are TGTGCCAGCTCACGGGGCCTCTCCTACGAGCAGTACTTC.

The J gene is TRBJ1-2, the V gene TRBV14, with D hard to call. Germline V gene data show CDR1 as SGHDN and CDR2 as FVKESK. This CDR3 has 13 amino acids. Trimming took 2 bases from V and 8 from J, leaving 12 bases between them. The CDR3 region has the DNA TGTGCCAGCAGCCAACTACAGAGTGGGGGCTACACCTTC. Encoded protein: CASSQLQSGGYTF.

This chain connects TRBV30 to TRBJ2-6, with D unresolved. Germline V gene data show CDR1 as GTSNPN and CDR2 as SVGIG (reference sequence). The CDR3 has 14 residues. V gave up 1 base and J gave up 4 bases, with 8 bases separating them. The CDR3 nucleotides read TGTGCCTGGAGTGATTTCTTCGGGGCCAACGTCCTGACTTTC. Translation gives CAWSDFFGANVLTF.

This clone occurred a few times. The chain couples TRBV27 to TRBJ2-1; a possible D gene is TRBD1 (6 bases). This CDR3 contains 16 residues. Trimming took 7 bases from V and 5 from J, leaving 21 bases between them. Germline-derived CDR1 and CDR2 are MNHEY and SMNVEV (reference sequence). CDR3 nucleotide sequence: TGTGCCAGCAACCTATCCCGGGACACCATAAACAATGAGCAGTTCTTC. This encodes CASNLSRDTINNEQFF.

The chain has TRBV7-9 and TRBJ2-7; D remains ambiguous. From germline, CDR1 is SEHNR and CDR2 FQNEAQ (reference sequence). The CDR3 loop spans 12 amino acids. Trimming took off 6 bases at V and 0 bases at J, with 6 bases between the two ends. CDR3 coding DNA: TGTGCCAGCAGGCGGAGCTCCTACGAGCAGTACTTC. This codes for CASRRSSYEQYF.

V gene TRBV24-1 combines with J gene TRBJ2-1; 10 bases map to TRBD2. Germline lookup yields CDR1 KGHDR and CDR2 SFDVKD. This CDR3 is 16 amino acids long. The trim removed 6 bases at V and 8 bases at J, leaving 12 bases unmatched. The CDR3 DNA follows: TGTGCCACCAGTCGGCTAGCGGGAGTTACCGGGGATGAGCAGTTCTTC. Translating it yields CATSRLAGVTGDEQFF.

The V gene is TRBV3-1 (or the pseudogene TRBV3-2), the J gene TRBJ1-2; D might be TRBD1 (5 bases). The germline V and J ends were trimmed by 7 bases and 7 bases, with 22 bases remaining between them. The germline V gene has CDR1 LGHDT and CDR2 YNNKEL (reference sequence). This CDR3 comprises 15 residues. CDR3 sequence: CASTPSEGAQSGYTF. CDR3 nucleotide sequence: TGTGCCAGCACTCCTTCCGAAGGGGCGCAGAGTGGCTACACCTTC.

J is TRBJ1-5 and V is TRBV19; TRBD1 matches at 7 bases. The V gene end was trimmed by 6 bases and the J gene end by 9 bases; junction bases not matched to a gene: 11. Germline CDR1 and CDR2: LNHDA and SQIVND (reference sequence). CDR3 length: 14 amino acids. For the CDR3, the DNA is TGTGCCAGTAGACAAACAGGGGCCTCCCGGCCCCAGCATTTT. Protein sequence: CASRQTGASRPQHF.

The chain couples TRBV18 to TRBJ1-1; D is unresolved. The CDR3 spans 13 residues. V was shortened by 5 bases and J by 4 bases, with 11 bases between the two germline ends. CDR1 and CDR2 from the germline V gene are KGHSH and LQKENI. The CDR3 DNA is TGTGCCAGCTCAAGGACTAGTGGCACTGAAGCTTTCTTT. Translating gives CASSRTSGTEAFF. The full variable domain, its missing parts supplied by reference TRBV18 and TRBJ1-1, is NAGVMQNPRHLVRRRGQEARLRCSPMKGHSHVYWYRQLPEEGLKFMVYLQKENIIDESGMPKERFSAEFPKEGPSILRIQQVVRGDSAAYFCASSRTSGTEAFFGQGTRLTVV.

This clone was seen once. V and J are TRBV2 and TRBJ2-7, with 14 bases matching TRBD2. This CDR3 region has 14 residues. V lost 8 bases to trimming and J lost 6 bases; unmatched junction nucleotides: 6. Germline loops: CDR1 SNHLY, CDR2 FYNNEI. CDR3 DNA sequence: TGTGCCAGCGTAGGGGGACTAGCGGGAGCCGAGCAGTACTTC. This encodes CASVGGLAGAEQYF.

The rearrangement uses TRBV9 and TRBJ2-1, with 7 nucleotides matching TRBD1. Germline loops: CDR1 SGDLS, CDR2 YYNGEE. V lost 0 bases and J lost 4; bases outside the gene matches: 4. The CDR3 contains 15 residues. The CDR3 region has the DNA TGTGCCAGCAGCGTAGAGGGGGACAGTTACAATGAGCAGTTCTTC. Amino acid sequence: CASSVEGDSYNEQFF.

This clone was observed a few times. V gene TRBV19 combines with J gene TRBJ2-1, with 8 bases identical to TRBD1. CDR1 is LNHDA and CDR2 is SQIVND in the germline V gene (reference sequence). The ends lost 5 bases at V and 6 bases at J; junction bases unmatched: 3. CDR3 length equals 13 residues. The CDR3 region is CASSPGTGNEQFF. The CDR3 nucleotides read TGTGCCAGTAGTCCCGGGACAGGCAATGAGCAGTTCTTC. Looking up the rest from reference TRBV19 and TRBJ2-1 gives the full variable domain: DGGITQSPKYLFRKEGQNVTLSCEQNLNHDAMYWYRQDPGQGLRLIYYSQIVNDFQKGDIAEGYSVSREKKESFPLTVTSAQKNPTAFYLCASSPGTGNEQFFGPGTRLTVL.

This chain joins TRBV28 and TRBJ2-3; 7 bases are shared with TRBD2. Germline assignment: CDR1 MDHEN and CDR2 SYDVKM. V shed 6 bases, J shed 0 bases, and the junction held 6 bases outside the gene matches. The CDR3 runs to 15 residues. The DNA for the CDR3 is TGTGCCAGCAGCTCAAGCGGGACTAGCACAGATACGCAGTATTTT. This gives the protein CASSSSGTSTDTQYF.

This chain joins TRBV29-1 and TRBJ2-1, with D perhaps TRBD1 (6 bases). Trimming cost V 0 bases and J 8 bases, with 11 bases left between them. CDR1 and CDR2 from the germline V gene are SQVTM and ANQGSEA. The CDR3 contains 13 residues. As DNA, the CDR3 is TGCAGCGTTGAAGATCTGGCAGGGGATGAGCAGTTCTTC. It yields the protein CSVEDLAGDEQFF.

Only a few counts were recorded for this clone. This chain uses TRBV18 with TRBJ2-7, with D possibly TRBD1 on 5 matching bases. CDR1 KGHSH and CDR2 LQKENI come from the germline V gene. This CDR3 is built from 15 residues. V gave up 4 bases and J gave up 0 bases, with 13 bases separating them. The chain's CDR3 is CASSLDRKISYEQYF. The DNA for the CDR3 is TGTGCCAGCTCACTCGACAGAAAAATCTCCTACGAGCAGTACTTC.

J is TRBJ1-1 and V is TRBV30; D might be TRBD1 (5 bases). Germline loops: CDR1 GTSNPN, CDR2 SVGIG (reference sequence). V was shortened by 5 bases and J by 5 bases, with 9 bases between the two germline ends. The CDR3 consists of 11 residues. CDR3 region: CAWGAGTEAFF. The CDR3 nucleotides are TGTGCCTGGGGGGCAGGGACTGAAGCTTTCTTT.

A single count supports this clone. The genes are TRBV21-1 and TRBJ2-7; the DNA was not compared with TRBD2, the D call given in the table. TRBV21-1 is listed as a pseudogene. This CDR3 is built from 17 residues. CDR3 in amino acids: CASSLNYSLLHLREQYF. The CDR3 nucleotides read TGTGCCAGCAGCCTAAACTACTCCCTACTTCATCTACGAGAGCAGTACTTC.

The chain recombines TRBV5-1 with TRBJ2-1, with TRBD2 identical over 8 bases. The CDR3 runs 15 residues. V trimming: 0 bases; J trimming: 7 bases; junction bases outside the gene matches: 6. The germline V gene has CDR1 SGHRS and CDR2 YFSETQ. The CDR3 nucleotides read TGCGCCAGCAGCTTGGTCGCCGGCGGGAGGAATGAGCAGTTCTTC. Its protein product is CASSLVAGGRNEQFF.

The gene calls are TRBV30 and TRBJ1-2; D remains ambiguous. The CDR3 spans 12 residues. Germline V lookup: CDR1 GTSNPN, CDR2 SVGIG (reference sequence). V lost 0 bases and J 4 bases, leaving 6 bases between the germline ends. In nucleotides, the CDR3 is TGTGCCTGGAGTGTTTTTCTCTATGGCTACACCTTC. This translates into CAWSVFLYGYTF.

This chain connects TRBV7-9 to TRBJ2-3; tentative D call: TRBD2 (6 bases). Germline V lookup: CDR1 SEHNR, CDR2 FQNEAQ (reference sequence). The CDR3 loop spans 14 amino acids. V lost 5 bases, J lost 0 bases, and 9 bases lay in between. The CDR3 is CASSHSGSTDTQYF. The CDR3 DNA follows: TGTGCCAGCAGCCACAGCGGGAGCACAGATACGCAGTATTTT.

The CDR3 DNA reads TGTGCCAGTAGTAGAAATGGCATGCAAGAGACCCAGTACTTC. Protein product: CASSRNGMQETQYF. The chain employs TRBV19 and TRBJ2-5; D not certain. Trimming stripped 4 bases from V and 2 bases from J, with 11 bases between. Germline values: CDR1 LNHDA, CDR2 SQIVND (reference sequence). The CDR3 is made up of 14 amino acids. The full variable domain, completed using reference TRBV19 and TRBJ2-5, is DGGITQSPKYLFRKEGQNVTLSCEQNLNHDAMYWYRQDPGQGLRLIYYSQIVNDFQKGDIAEGYSVSREKKESFPLTVTSAQKNPTAFYLCASSRNGMQETQYFGPGTRLLVL.

The chain uses TRBV7-2 and TRBJ2-7; 7 bases are shared with TRBD1. In germline, CDR1 is SGHTA, CDR2 FQGNSA. The CDR3 sequence is 15 residues long. The V and J ends lost 3 bases and 6 bases, in that order; junction bases with no gene match: 11. CDR3 DNA sequence: TGTGCCAGCAGCTTTGGCGTCGGACAGGACGGCGAGCAGTACTTC. As protein: CASSFGVGQDGEQYF.

This chain joins TRBV7-2 and TRBJ2-7; 10 bases are a match to TRBD2. Germline V gives CDR1 SGHTA, CDR2 FQGNSA. The V and J ends lost 7 bases and 6 bases, in that order; junction bases with no gene match: 15. CDR3 length: 16 residues. The CDR3 nucleotides are TGTGCCAGCAAAGGGGGAGGGCCTAGCGGGAGTATCGAGCAGTACTTC. Translating gives CASKGGGPSGSIEQYF.

The rearrangement joins TRBV6-4 to TRBJ1-2; TRBD1 is a possible D gene (5 bases). The V and J ends lost 3 bases and 4 bases respectively, with 9 bases between them. This CDR3 comprises 13 residues. CDR1 MRHNA and CDR2 SNTAGT come from the germline V gene. This CDR3 is CASSEQGGYGYTF. DNA of the CDR3: TGTGCCAGCAGTGAGCAGGGCGGCTATGGCTACACCTTC.

This chain uses TRBV7-3 with TRBJ2-6, with TRBD1 matching 7 bases. There are 16 residues in the CDR3. The germline V gene encodes CDR1 SGHTA and CDR2 FQGTGA. The V segment lost 5 bases and the J segment 2 bases; nucleotides outside the gene matches: 6. The CDR3 sequence: CASSLNRGTGANVLTF. The DNA of the CDR3 is TGTGCCAGCAGCCTAAACAGGGGAACTGGGGCCAACGTCCTGACTTTC.

The genes are TRBV18 and TRBJ2-7; D is undetermined. This CDR3 spans 14 amino acids. V gave up 3 bases and J gave up 0 bases, with 9 bases separating them. Germline V gene lookup returns CDR1 KGHSH and CDR2 LQKENI. The CDR3 region is CASSPEWSSYEQYF. DNA for the CDR3: TGTGCCAGCTCACCGGAATGGAGCTCCTACGAGCAGTACTTC.

The V call is TRBV30, the J call TRBJ1-4, with a possible D match to TRBD1 (5 bases). The V end lost 3 bases, the J end lost 1 base, and 12 bases lay between the germline ends. This CDR3 contains 15 residues. Germline values: CDR1 GTSNPN, CDR2 SVGIG (reference sequence). The CDR3 nucleotides are TGTGCCTGGAGCCGCGGGACCCGAACTAATGAAAAACTGTTTTTT. Translating it yields CAWSRGTRTNEKLFF.